This TCR beta chain was sequenced for a study of T-cell memory formation after mild COVID-19. TCRdb re-called the 5' RACE reads through MiXCR, storing one row per CDR3 protein. The data hold 450,000 or so distinct CDR3 sequences, with 20% observed a single time. The germline gives CDR1 SGDLS, CDR2 YYNGEE. CDR3 length equals 18 residues. V was clipped by 3 bases and J by 1 base, with 23 bases between them. The chain has TRBV9 and TRBJ2-7, with a possible D match to TRBD1 (6 bases). This TCR came from an adult woman who had mild COVID-19 (a few samples of this study predate the infection). Cell type and time point are not known. Sequenced input: PBMCs or a T cell subset sorted from them (not recorded which). The CDR3 DNA sequence: TGTGCCAGCAGCGCAAATCCCGGGGACACTGTAGCGTCCTACGAGCAGTACTTC. Translating gives CASSANPGDTVASYEQYF.